The 31 T cell receptor beta chains below all came from one sample that was sequenced in a study of shared clonotypes between healthy human individuals. Clones were sequenced by immunoSEQ multiplex PCR, and TCRdb holds only the in-frame ones, with some missing. The table has about 1.5 million clones, roughly 96% seen once. The material sequenced was naive CD4+ T cells sorted from blood. As for subset: CD45RA+ positively selected. Every receptor here comes from a man aged 25 to 45 in good health.

V and J are TRBV9 and TRBJ1-2; D not resolved. CDR1 and CDR2 from the germline V gene are SGDLS and YYNGEE. Trimming removed 7 bases from V and 1 base from J, with 11 bases in between. The CDR3 is made up of 13 amino acids. As DNA, the CDR3 is TGTGCCAGCTCCCTTCGGGGTAACTATGGCTACACCTTC. It specifies CASSLRGNYGYTF.

The rearrangement links TRBV7-9 to TRBJ2-7; TRBD1 matches at 7 bases. V was clipped by 0 bases and J by 1 base; unmatched bases: 6. This CDR3 has 16 residues. Germline values: CDR1 SEHNR, CDR2 FQNEAQ (reference sequence). The CDR3 loop is CASSLAKDRNSYEQYF. DNA of the CDR3: TGTGCCAGCAGCTTAGCGAAGGACAGGAATTCCTACGAGCAGTACTTC.

The rearrangement uses TRBV28 and TRBJ2-1, with D hard to call. Germline assignment: CDR1 MDHEN and CDR2 SYDVKM. The CDR3 is 17 residues long. Trimming stripped 4 bases from V and 9 bases from J, with 25 bases between. The DNA of the CDR3 is TGTGCCAGCAGTTCGCAGACGTCGTCGGGCCTATGGGTTGAGCAGTTCTTC. Its translation is CASSSQTSSGLWVEQFF.

This clone has just one count. This chain connects TRBV6-6 to TRBJ2-2, with D possibly matching TRBD1 (5 bases). V lost 6 bases and J lost 8, with 16 bases in between. CDR3 length: 14 residues. Germline-derived CDR1 and CDR2 are MNHNY and SVGAGI (reference sequence). CDR3 sequence: CASSLLAGSGELFF. The CDR3, as DNA: TGTGCCAGCAGCCTGCTGGCAGGGTCTGGGGAGCTGTTTTTT.

The genes are TRBV6-5 and TRBJ2-1; 8 bases agree with TRBD2. Germline-derived CDR1 and CDR2 are MNHEY and SVGAGI. Unmatched junction bases numbered 5, after V lost 5 bases and J lost 2 bases. The length of the CDR3 is 15 residues. The CDR3 spells CASSKLAAPYNEQFF. In DNA form, the CDR3 reads TGTGCCAGCAGTAAACTAGCGGCCCCCTACAATGAGCAGTTCTTC.

The chain carries TRBV28 and TRBJ2-1; 7 bases line up with TRBD2. The CDR3 length is 14 residues. The germline gives CDR1 MDHEN, CDR2 SYDVKM. The V gene end was trimmed by 2 bases and the J gene end by 6 bases; junction bases not matched to a gene: 4. CDR3 bases: TGTGCCAGCAGTTTAGCGGGAGTTCGCAATGAGCAGTTCTTC. This encodes CASSLAGVRNEQFF. Variable domain in full (rest from reference TRBV28 and TRBJ2-1): DVKVTQSSRYLVKRTGEKVFLECVQDMDHENMFWYRQDPGLGLRLIYFSYDVKMKEKGDIPEGYSVSREKKERFSLILESASTNQTSMYLCASSLAGVRNEQFFGPGTRLTVL.

This clone was seen just once. This sequence joins TRBV2 and TRBJ1-2, with D uncertain. The ends were cut back, 6 bases at V and 1 base at J, with 6 bases in the middle. Germline CDR1 reads SNHLY; CDR2 reads FYNNEI. CDR3 length equals 12 residues. CDR3 in amino acids: CASRGNNYGYTF. The CDR3 bases are TGTGCCAGCAGGGGGAATAACTATGGCTACACCTTC.

The chain links TRBV5-4 to TRBJ1-1; 7 bases agree with TRBD1. V lost 0 bases to trimming and J lost 6 bases; unmatched junction nucleotides: 5. Germline assignment: CDR1 SGHNT and CDR2 YYREEE (reference sequence). The CDR3 has 14 amino acids. The CDR3 sequence is CASSLGGGFPEAFF. As DNA, the CDR3 is TGTGCCAGCAGCTTGGGAGGGGGCTTTCCTGAAGCTTTCTTT. Supplemented by reference TRBV5-4 and TRBJ1-1, the full variable domain reads ETGVTQSPTHLIKTRGQQVTLRCSSQSGHNTVSWYQQALGQGPQFIFQYYREEENGRGNFPPRFSGLQFPNYSSELNVNALELDDSALYLCASSLGGGFPEAFFGQGTRLTVV.

The table lists this clone with a count of one. The rearrangement links TRBV9 to TRBJ1-2, with 7 bases aligning to TRBD1. The CDR3 sequence is 17 residues long. V trimming: 4 bases; J trimming: 2 bases; junction bases outside the gene matches: 14. Germline lookup yields CDR1 SGDLS and CDR2 YYNGEE. The CDR3 sequence is CASSPHNRGQNNYGYTF. The CDR3 DNA sequence: TGTGCCAGCAGCCCCCACAACCGGGGACAGAACAACTATGGCTACACCTTC. The full variable domain, in which reference TRBV9 and TRBJ1-2 provide the parts outside the CDR3, is DSGVTQTPKHLITATGQRVTLRCSPRSGDLSVYWYQQSLDQGLQFLIQYYNGEERAKGNILERFSAQQFPDLHSELNLSSLELGDSALYFCASSPHNRGQNNYGYTFGSGTRLTVV.

This chain uses TRBV4-2 with TRBJ2-7; 7 bases fit TRBD2. V dropped 4 bases and J dropped 3; count of bases not matched to a gene: 9. Looked up from germline, CDR1 is LGHNA and CDR2 is YNFKEQ. CDR3 size: 15 residues. CDR3: CASSPSRGGDYEQYF. Written as DNA, the CDR3 is TGTGCCAGCAGCCCCAGTCGGGGAGGGGACTACGAGCAGTACTTC.

This sequence joins TRBV11-2 and TRBJ2-7, with 8 bases identical to TRBD2. Trimming removed 2 bases from V and 0 bases from J; junction bases left unmatched: 9. Germline V gene sequence: CDR1 SGHAT, CDR2 FQNNGV. There are 17 residues in the CDR3. The CDR3 region is CASSLFDWREDSYEQYF. CDR3 DNA sequence: TGTGCCAGCAGCTTATTTGATTGGCGGGAGGACTCCTACGAGCAGTACTTC.

This clone was seen only once. The rearrangement joins TRBV6-4 to TRBJ2-7, with a possible D match to TRBD2 (6 bases). The germline gives CDR1 MRHNA, CDR2 SNTAGT. Trimming shortened V by 3 bases and J by 6 bases, and 18 bases separated the two germline ends. The CDR3 is 15 residues long. The CDR3 reads CASSELGGGMGEQYF. In DNA, the CDR3 is TGTGCCAGCAGTGAGCTTGGCGGAGGGATGGGCGAGCAGTACTTC.

The chain is built from TRBV7-7 and TRBJ2-3; D is possibly TRBD2 (6 bases). V lost 1 base and J 3 bases, leaving 14 bases between the germline ends. Germline V gives CDR1 SSHAT, CDR2 FNYEAQ (reference sequence). The CDR3 has 16 residues. CDR3 sequence: CASSLGAGIATDTQYF. The DNA of the CDR3 is TGTGCCAGCAGCTTAGGGGCGGGGATAGCGACAGATACGCAGTATTTT.

V is TRBV5-6 and J is TRBJ1-1; D possibly corresponds to TRBD1 (5 bases). The CDR3 length is 16 residues. The V end was cut by 4 bases, the J end by 4 bases, with 20 bases between. Germline assignment: CDR1 SGHDT and CDR2 YYEEEE. The CDR3 reads CASSDAGQGYPTEAFF. CDR3 in DNA: TGTGCCAGCAGCGACGCAGGACAAGGCTATCCCACTGAAGCTTTCTTT. Full variable domain (outside the CDR3, taken from reference TRBV5-6 and TRBJ1-1): DAGVTQSPTHLIKTRGQQVTLRCSPKSGHDTVSWYQQALGQGPQFIFQYYEEEERQRGNFPDRFSGHQFPNYSSELNVNALLLGDSALYLCASSDAGQGYPTEAFFGQGTRLTVV.

J is TRBJ2-7 and V is TRBV20-1; D remains ambiguous. The V gene's germline CDR1 is DFQATT and CDR2 SNEGSKA (reference sequence). V gave up 3 bases and J gave up 3 bases, with 6 bases separating them. The CDR3 contains 11 residues. CDR3 DNA sequence: TGCAGTGCTAGTTCCGTCTACGAGCAGTACTTC. It specifies CSASSVYEQYF.

The V and J genes are TRBV27 and TRBJ2-2, with D uncertain. The V end lost 3 bases, the J end lost 0 bases, and 17 bases lay between the germline ends. CDR3 length equals 18 residues. Germline V gene data show CDR1 as MNHEY and CDR2 as SMNVEV (reference sequence). This chain's CDR3 is CASSFKRRGRPNTGELFF. CDR3 coding DNA: TGTGCCAGCAGTTTTAAGAGGCGAGGCAGGCCGAACACCGGGGAGCTGTTTTTT.

The count of this clone is one. The V and J genes are TRBV28 and TRBJ2-1; weak D call: TRBD2 (5 bases). Trimming left V 7 bases short and J 4 bases short, with 8 bases between. This CDR3 is 12 amino acids long. The germline V gene has CDR1 MDHEN and CDR2 SYDVKM. CDR3 DNA sequence: TGTGCCAGCACCGGACTTTACAATGAGCAGTTCTTC. Protein: CASTGLYNEQFF. Using reference TRBV28 and TRBJ2-1 for the parts outside the CDR3, the full variable domain is DVKVTQSSRYLVKRTGEKVFLECVQDMDHENMFWYRQDPGLGLRLIYFSYDVKMKEKGDIPEGYSVSREKKERFSLILESASTNQTSMYLCASTGLYNEQFFGPGTRLTVL.

This chain's CDR3 is CASSAQDRGRGGPEKLFF. The CDR3 region has the DNA TGTGCCAGCAGCGCGCAAGACAGGGGGCGGGGAGGTCCTGAAAAACTGTTTTTT. The chain carries TRBV5-6 and TRBJ1-4; TRBD1 matches 10 bases. The ends lost 4 bases at V and 7 bases at J; junction bases unmatched: 16. The CDR3 loop spans 18 amino acids. Germline values: CDR1 SGHDT, CDR2 YYEEEE.

The chain recombines TRBV5-5 with TRBJ2-1; 8 bases match TRBD2. The CDR3 runs to 14 residues. The trim removed 6 bases at V and 4 bases at J, leaving 6 bases unmatched. Germline V gene data show CDR1 as SGHKS and CDR2 as YYEKEE (reference sequence). The DNA of the CDR3 is TGTGCCAGCAAACTAGCGGAAGGGTACAATGAGCAGTTCTTC. Amino acids: CASKLAEGYNEQFF. Supplemented by reference TRBV5-5 and TRBJ2-1, the full variable domain reads DAGVTQSPTHLIKTRGQQVTLRCSPISGHKSVSWYQQVLGQGPQFIFQYYEKEERGRGNFPDRFSARQFPNYSSELNVNALLLGDSALYLCASKLAEGYNEQFFGPGTRLTVL.

The sample holds one count of this clone. This rearrangement joins TRBV29-1 to TRBJ2-1; D is possibly TRBD2 (6 bases). The length of the CDR3 is 13 residues. V was trimmed by 2 bases and J by 5 bases, leaving 10 bases between them. The germline gives CDR1 SQVTM, CDR2 ANQGSEA. The CDR3 sequence is CSVENGSHNEQFF. Written as DNA, the CDR3 is TGCAGCGTTGAAAACGGGAGCCACAATGAGCAGTTCTTC.

The rearrangement uses TRBV7-9 and TRBJ2-6; tentative D call: TRBD1 (5 bases). The CDR3 has 17 amino acids. CDR1 is SEHNR, CDR2 FQNEAQ, per germline (reference sequence). V was clipped by 1 base and J by 0 bases, with 10 bases between them. Here the CDR3 DNA reads TGTGCCAGCAGCTTAGTTGCAGGGCCCTCTGGGGCCAACGTCCTGACTTTC. Translating gives CASSLVAGPSGANVLTF.

The chain carries TRBV13 and TRBJ2-1; TRBD2 matches at 7 bases. J lost 9 bases, V lost 1 base, and 15 bases had no gene match. Germline V gene data show CDR1 as PRHDT and CDR2 as FYEKMQ (reference sequence). The CDR3 covers 17 residues. The CDR3 region is CASSLETAGLRVGEQFF. CDR3 DNA sequence: TGTGCCAGCAGCTTAGAGACAGCGGGATTAAGGGTTGGTGAGCAGTTCTTC.

This sequence joins TRBV5-1 and TRBJ2-7; the D is unclear. This CDR3 has 17 residues. The V end was cut by 6 bases, the J end by 3 bases, with 25 bases between. Germline V gives CDR1 SGHRS, CDR2 YFSETQ. The DNA of the CDR3 is TGCGCCAGCACCCTGTCCTCCGGGCTCTTAAAGGACTACGAGCAGTACTTC. Amino acids: CASTLSSGLLKDYEQYF.

The chain couples TRBV6-1 to TRBJ2-7; TRBD1 or TRBD2 may be the D gene (5 bases each). The germline V gene encodes CDR1 MNHNS and CDR2 SASEGT. Trimming cost V 0 bases and J 7 bases, with 13 bases left between them. The CDR3 has 14 residues. CDR3 region: CASSEAARGEEQYF. CDR3 in DNA: TGTGCCAGCAGTGAAGCCGCGAGAGGGGAAGAGCAGTACTTC.

The chain couples TRBV5-4 to TRBJ2-2; no definite D call. The V end lost 2 bases, the J end lost 1 base, and 6 bases lay between the germline ends. The CDR3 runs 14 residues. CDR1 is SGHNT and CDR2 is YYREEE in the germline V gene (reference sequence). The CDR3 spells CASSLTQNTGELFF. Here the CDR3 DNA reads TGTGCCAGCAGCTTAACCCAGAACACCGGGGAGCTGTTTTTT.

The chain combines TRBV19 with TRBJ2-4; D ambiguous. The CDR3 spans 16 residues. Trimming shortened V by 6 bases and J by 0 bases, and 15 bases separated the two germline ends. Looked up from germline, CDR1 is LNHDA and CDR2 is SQIVND (reference sequence). This CDR3 is CASRSTEKLAKNIQYF. CDR3 in DNA: TGTGCCAGTAGGTCAACAGAGAAACTAGCCAAAAACATTCAGTACTTC.

This clone is a singleton in its sample. The rearrangement uses TRBV18 and TRBJ2-7, with D perhaps matching TRBD1 (6 bases). The germline V gene has CDR1 KGHSH and CDR2 LQKENI. This CDR3 region has 14 residues. Deletions cut 2 bases from V and 3 bases from J, with 11 bases between. This CDR3 reads CASSPGTPDYEQYF. The DNA of the CDR3 is TGTGCCAGCTCACCAGGGACACCTGACTACGAGCAGTACTTC. Together with reference TRBV18 and TRBJ2-7, the CDR3 gives the full variable domain: NAGVMQNPRHLVRRRGQEARLRCSPMKGHSHVYWYRQLPEEGLKFMVYLQKENIIDESGMPKERFSAEFPKEGPSILRIQQVVRGDSAAYFCASSPGTPDYEQYFGPGTRLTVT.

The chain has TRBV30 and TRBJ2-7; 11 nucleotides line up with TRBD2. Germline loops: CDR1 GTSNPN, CDR2 SVGIG (reference sequence). After removal of 3 bases from V and 2 bases from J, the junction contained 9 bases not matched to a gene. This CDR3 spans 16 amino acids. For the CDR3, the DNA is TGTGCCTGGAGCCCGGATAGCGGGAGGGATGCCTACGAGCAGTACTTC. Protein sequence: CAWSPDSGRDAYEQYF.

The rearrangement uses TRBV6-4 and TRBJ2-3; D may be TRBD1 or TRBD2 (6 bases each). From germline, CDR1 is MRHNA and CDR2 SNTAGT. The ends were cut back, 4 bases at V and 4 bases at J, with 15 bases in the middle. This CDR3 is built from 15 residues. CDR3 sequence reads: CASSVTGARPDTQYF. The DNA for the CDR3 is TGTGCCAGCAGTGTAACGGGGGCGAGACCAGATACGCAGTATTTT.

This clone was counted once. The CDR3 protein is CASSPYYPTSTDTQYF. The CDR3 nucleotides are TGTGCCAGCAGTCCTTATTACCCCACTAGCACAGATACGCAGTATTTT. The chain recombines TRBV28 with TRBJ2-3, with unresolved D. The CDR3 is 16 amino acids. Looked up from germline, CDR1 is MDHEN and CDR2 is SYDVKM. With 5 bases removed from V and 0 bases from J, the gap between germline ends came to 15 bases.

The chain recombines TRBV10-1 with TRBJ2-3, with D uncertain. Per germline, CDR1 WNHNN and CDR2 SYGVQD (reference sequence). V lost 0 bases and J 4 bases, leaving 14 bases between the germline ends. This CDR3 spans 16 amino acids. The CDR3: CASSESLVGSADTQYF. The CDR3 nucleotides read TGCGCCAGCAGTGAGTCGCTAGTAGGTTCTGCAGATACGCAGTATTTT.